The 24 T cell receptor beta chains presented below share a single source sample, sequenced in a study of PD-1 blockade in classical Hodgkin lymphoma. As to time point: cycle 4 day 1 (C4D1), after 6 weeks of nivolumab. Every patient was affected by relapse after autologous stem cell transplantation, while exposure to brentuximab vedotin was not uniform. Purification of CD4+ T cells from thawed PBMCs was performed via magnetic negative selection. Using immunoSEQ multiplex PCR, the repertoire was profiled, and TCRdb retains in-frame clones only, with some absent. The sample includes 15,000 to 20,000 clones, around 75% of them seen just once. The sample here was CD4+ T cells from blood, taken before the fourth cycle of nivolumab. These receptors came from a human donor with classical Hodgkin lymphoma.

J is TRBJ1-2 and V is TRBV11-2; 8 bases are shared with TRBD1. CDR1 is SGHAT, CDR2 FQNNGV, per germline. CDR3 length equals 13 residues. V trimming: 5 bases; J trimming: 4 bases; junction bases outside the gene matches: 3. The CDR3 reads CASSPGQGYGYTF. CDR3 sequence (DNA): TGTGCCAGCAGCCCTGGACAGGGCTATGGCTACACCTTC.

The chain combines TRBV18 with TRBJ1-6, with D uncertain. The germline gives CDR1 KGHSH, CDR2 LQKENI. Trimming left V 3 bases short and J 3 bases short, with 6 bases between. The CDR3 contains 14 residues. Written as DNA, the CDR3 is TGTGCCAGCTCACCCGGGAACTATAATTCACCCCTCCACTTT. Encoded protein: CASSPGNYNSPLHF.

The rearrangement uses TRBV10-3 and TRBJ1-3; TRBD1 matches at 7 bases. The CDR3 sequence is 15 residues long. V was clipped by 6 bases and J by 2 bases; unmatched bases: 7. Germline-derived CDR1 and CDR2 are ENHRY and SYGVKD. In DNA form, the CDR3 reads TGTGCCATCAGCGGTACCGGGACAGCTGGAAACACCATATATTTT. Residues: CAISGTGTAGNTIYF.

The CDR3: CASSDDYNEQFF. CDR3 DNA: TGTGCCAGCAGCGATGACTACAATGAGCAGTTCTTC. The chain combines TRBV11-1 with TRBJ2-1; no reliable D call. The germline gives CDR1 SGHAT, CDR2 FQDESV (reference sequence). The CDR3 loop spans 12 amino acids. V dropped 5 bases and J dropped 3 bases, with 5 bases sitting between them.

By share, this clone ranks as medium-sized. The V gene is TRBV7-2, the J gene TRBJ2-7; D possibly uses TRBD1 or TRBD2 (5 bases each). CDR1 is SGHTA, CDR2 FQGNSA, per germline. The CDR3 runs to 14 residues. Trimming stripped 0 bases from V and 1 base from J, with 7 bases between. CDR3 bases: TGTGCCAGCAGCTTAGCGGGGGTTTCCTACGAGCAGTACTTC. It yields the protein CASSLAGVSYEQYF.

This clone has just a few counts. The gene calls are TRBV25-1 and TRBJ1-2; D gene ambiguous. From germline, CDR1 is MGHDK and CDR2 SYGVNS. Deletions cut 3 bases from V and 4 bases from J, with 3 bases between. This CDR3 comprises 11 residues. CDR3 region: CASSEVYGYTF. The CDR3 bases are TGTGCCAGCAGTGAGGTCTATGGCTACACCTTC.

The chain has TRBV10-3 and TRBJ2-1; tentatively, D is TRBD2 (6 bases). This CDR3 is 13 amino acids long. In germline, CDR1 is ENHRY, CDR2 SYGVKD. The V end was cut by 11 bases, the J end by 7 bases, with 18 bases between. CDR3 sequence reads: CASTGTGLNEQFF. CDR3 nucleotide sequence: TGTGCCTCGACCGGGACTGGATTGAATGAGCAGTTCTTC.

This clone was picked up a small number of times. The rearrangement uses TRBV2 and TRBJ1-2; D not certain. Germline CDR1 reads SNHLY; CDR2 reads FYNNEI. The V end was cut by 2 bases, the J end by 5 bases, with 6 bases between. The CDR3 spans 12 residues. CDR3 DNA: TGTGCCAGCAGTGAATCGGGGTATGGCTACACCTTC. Translating it yields CASSESGYGYTF.

The chain is built from TRBV9 and TRBJ1-4; 7 bases fit TRBD1. The V and J ends lost 2 bases and 2 bases, in that order; junction bases with no gene match: 3. The CDR3 extends over 15 amino acids. The V gene's germline CDR1 is SGDLS and CDR2 YYNGEE. This chain's CDR3 is CASSVTGATNEKLFF. The CDR3 DNA follows: TGTGCCAGCAGCGTCACAGGGGCCACTAATGAAAAACTGTTTTTT.

There are a few counts of this clone. V is TRBV6-1 and J is TRBJ2-7; maybe TRBD1 (5 bases). The V gene lost 1 base and the J gene lost 7 bases, with 11 bases spanning the gap. The CDR3 extends over 13 amino acids. Germline CDR1 and CDR2: MNHNS and SASEGT. CDR3 sequence (DNA): TGTGCCAGCAGTGAAGTGTCACAGGATGAGCAGTACTTC. Its protein is CASSEVSQDEQYF.

DNA for the CDR3: TGCGCCAGCAGCAACCGGGGAATGAACACTGAAGCTTTCTTT. Translated: CASSNRGMNTEAFF. V and J are TRBV5-1 and TRBJ1-1; D call uncertain. Between the trimmed V and J ends, which lost 4 bases and 0 bases, there was a span of 10 bases. From germline, CDR1 is SGHRS and CDR2 YFSETQ. This CDR3 is built from 14 residues. Looking up the rest from reference TRBV5-1 and TRBJ1-1 gives the full variable domain: KAGVTQTPRYLIKTRGQQVTLSCSPISGHRSVSWYQQTPGQGLQFLFEYFSETQRNKGNFPGRFSGRQFSNSRSEMNVSTLELGDSALYLCASSNRGMNTEAFFGQGTRLTVV.

This rearrangement joins TRBV6-6 to TRBJ2-7; no clear D gene. Germline-derived CDR1 and CDR2 are MNHNY and SVGAGI (reference sequence). The CDR3 consists of 13 residues. V lost 6 bases and J lost 0, with 9 bases in between. This CDR3 reads CASSPPSSYEQYF. The CDR3 DNA is TGTGCCAGCAGCCCTCCATCCTCCTACGAGCAGTACTTC.

The chain uses TRBV7-9 and TRBJ2-3; 9 bases agree with TRBD1. There are 12 residues in the CDR3. With V trimmed by 9 bases and J by 4 bases, 2 bases remained unmatched. Germline V gives CDR1 SEHNR, CDR2 FQNEAQ (reference sequence). CDR3 loop: CASGTGPDTQYF. The CDR3 DNA follows: TGTGCCAGTGGGACAGGGCCAGATACGCAGTATTTT.

V usage is TRBV5-4 and J usage is TRBJ2-3, with 8 positions matching TRBD2. Trimming at V came to 1 base and at J to 0 bases, leaving 4 bases not matched to a gene. CDR1 and CDR2 (germline): SGHNT, YYREEE (reference sequence). The CDR3 contains 16 residues. CDR3 in amino acids: CASSLYRLASTDTQYF. Written as DNA, the CDR3 is TGTGCCAGCAGCTTGTATAGACTAGCGAGCACAGATACGCAGTATTTT.

This clone showed up just a few times. This rearrangement joins TRBV9 to TRBJ1-4, with D hard to call. This CDR3 has 15 amino acids. Germline values: CDR1 SGDLS, CDR2 YYNGEE. Trimming cost V 0 bases and J 0 bases, with 6 bases left between them. CDR3 loop: CASSVDPATNEKLFF. CDR3 coding DNA: TGTGCCAGCAGCGTAGATCCTGCAACTAATGAAAAACTGTTTTTT. The full variable domain, in which reference TRBV9 and TRBJ1-4 provide the parts outside the CDR3, is DSGVTQTPKHLITATGQRVTLRCSPRSGDLSVYWYQQSLDQGLQFLIQYYNGEERAKGNILERFSAQQFPDLHSELNLSSLELGDSALYFCASSVDPATNEKLFFGSGTQLSVL.

The V gene is TRBV5-4, the J gene TRBJ2-3; 11 bases agree with TRBD2. The CDR3 has 18 amino acids. The V segment lost 1 base and the J segment 5 bases; nucleotides outside the gene matches: 12. CDR1 and CDR2 (germline): SGHNT, YYREEE (reference sequence). The CDR3 here is CASSLSVAGGPVLDTQYF. CDR3 coding DNA: TGTGCCAGCAGCTTGTCTGTAGCGGGAGGGCCGGTTTTAGATACGCAGTATTTT.

This chain's CDR3 is CASSLTEYNEQFF. In nucleotides, the CDR3 is TGTGCCAGCAGTTTAACAGAATACAATGAGCAGTTCTTC. This chain uses TRBV25-1 with TRBJ2-1; D unresolved. Germline loops: CDR1 MGHDK, CDR2 SYGVNS. V gave up 5 bases and J gave up 4 bases, with 9 bases separating them. The CDR3 covers 13 residues.

This clone turned up a few times. A read error may produce the germline difference seen at one junction end. The rearrangement joins TRBV29-1 to TRBJ2-7; D may match TRBD1 or TRBD2 (5 bases each). The CDR3 is 10 residues long. Germline V CDR1 and CDR2: SQVTM, ANQGSEA. The CDR3 DNA is TGCAGCGTTGAACCAGGGATGGGGGTCTTC. As protein: CSVEPGMGVF.

This clone showed up just once. The chain employs TRBV10-3 and TRBJ2-7; D is unresolved. CDR3 length: 15 amino acids. Between the trimmed V and J ends, which lost 3 bases and 0 bases, there was a span of 12 bases. In germline, CDR1 is ENHRY, CDR2 SYGVKD. The CDR3 loop is CAISDLAISSYEQYF. DNA for the CDR3: TGTGCCATCAGTGATTTGGCCATAAGCTCCTACGAGCAGTACTTC.

The V and J genes are TRBV2 and TRBJ2-1; D remains unclear. The CDR3 runs 12 residues. From germline, CDR1 is SNHLY and CDR2 FYNNEI. V shed 6 bases and J shed 7 bases, with 10 bases lying between them. CDR3 region: CASRSLSNEQFF. CDR3 nucleotide sequence: TGTGCCAGCAGAAGTCTGTCGAATGAGCAGTTCTTC.

This rearrangement joins TRBV23-1 to TRBJ2-5; TRBD2 is a possible D gene (6 bases). TRBV23-1 is designated an ORF whose function remains uncertain. The CDR3 has 15 residues. Trimming removed 0 bases from V and 1 base from J, with 9 bases in between. The CDR3 loop is CASSQSPGLQETQYF. In DNA, the CDR3 is TGCGCCAGCAGTCAATCACCGGGACTCCAAGAGACCCAGTACTTC.

The chain recombines TRBV7-8 with TRBJ1-5; no reliable D call. Germline loops: CDR1 SGHVS, CDR2 FQNEAQ. The ends were cut back, 1 base at V and 2 bases at J, with 9 bases in the middle. The CDR3 extends over 15 amino acids. CDR3 DNA: TGTGCCAGCAGCTTAGACGGAGTTCGCAATCAGCCCCAGCATTTT. It encodes CASSLDGVRNQPQHF. The complete variable domain, with remaining parts taken from reference TRBV7-8 and TRBJ1-5, reads GAGVSQSPRYKVAKRGQDVALRCDPISGHVSLFWYQQALGQGPEFLTYFQNEAQLDKSGLPSDRFFAERPEGSVSTLKIQRTQQEDSAVYLCASSLDGVRNQPQHFGDGTRLSIL.

This chain uses TRBV7-9 with TRBJ1-5; D is possibly TRBD1 (5 bases). The V end was cut by 5 bases, the J end by 5 bases, with 22 bases between. There are 17 residues in the CDR3. The germline gives CDR1 SEHNR, CDR2 FQNEAQ (reference sequence). CDR3 sequence reads: CASSPNPGREQDQPQHF. The CDR3 DNA reads as TGTGCCAGCAGCCCAAACCCGGGGCGGGAACAAGATCAGCCCCAGCATTTT.

V and J are TRBV15 and TRBJ2-7; D is perhaps TRBD2 (5 bases). Germline V gene lookup returns CDR1 LNHNV and CDR2 YYDKDF (reference sequence). V was clipped by 2 bases and J by 6 bases, with 11 bases between them. The CDR3 runs 13 residues. CDR3 amino acids: CATSRKKRGEQYF. The DNA of the CDR3 is TGTGCCACCAGCAGAAAAAAACGGGGCGAGCAGTACTTC.